This T cell receptor (beta chain) was captured by sequencing in a study of blood T cell repertoires in COVID-19. Study-level background: Samples taken during acute and convalescent COVID-19 were collected in the United States, Italy and Spain.

The protocol was immunoSEQ multiplex PCR, while the TCRdb copy is restricted to in-frame clones and leaves out a portion. The table has 150,000 to 200,000 clones, more than 75% seen once. The V gene end was trimmed by 2 bases and the J gene end by 16 bases; junction bases not matched to a gene: 3. The germline V gene encodes CDR1 MDHEN and CDR2 SYDVKM. The length of the CDR3 is 12 residues. This rearrangement joins TRBV28 to TRBJ1-5; TRBD1 agrees at 12 bases. This TCR was sampled from a young woman who had recovered from COVID-19. The specimen sequenced was PBMCs or T cells enriched from blood (not recorded which). The CDR3 sequence is CASSLRDRGRHF. The DNA for the CDR3 is TGTGCCAGCAGTTTACGGGACAGGGGGCGTCATTTT.